This T cell receptor beta chain was observed in a study of cytomegalovirus exposure and HLA in healthy donors. CDR1 and CDR2 (germline): MNHEY, SVGAGI. Trimming shortened V by 6 bases and J by 8 bases, and 22 bases separated the two germline ends. The CDR3 has 15 amino acids. Assay used: immunoSEQ multiplex PCR; TCRdb lists only in-frame clones, some missing. The table shows roughly 130,000 clones, with just under 85% occurring only once. Findings of the study overall: Reported results showed that the classifier diagnosed cytomegalovirus status with high specificity and sensitivity.

Note on this clone: Its antigen is currently unknown.

Sequenced input: PBMCs. J is TRBJ1-2 and V is TRBV6-5; D not certain. The origin of this receptor is a young woman in good health and CMV-seronegative. The CDR3: CASSSPVEGGVGYTF. The CDR3, as DNA: TGTGCCAGCAGCTCCCCCGTAGAGGGCGGGGTGGGCTACACCTTC.